The rows below give T cell receptor beta chains drawn from one sample of a study of control samples from healthy donors and cancer patients. Generated by immunoSEQ multiplex PCR, the TCRdb table keeps only in-frame clones and is missing some. Altogether around 75,000 clones are present, roughly 92% being singletons, with the ten largest covering over 4.5%. Sequenced: blood. These receptors were obtained from a woman in her fifties or sixties in good health. Both conserved end residues are trimmed from each CDR3. Each record gives: V gene, J gene, CDR3 protein.

v_call: TRBV9
j_call: TRBJ2-7
cdr3_aa: ASSPQEPSSYEQY

v_call: TRBV20-1
j_call: TRBJ2-1
cdr3_aa: SASGSGREGEREQF

v_call: TRBV5-5
j_call: TRBJ2-5
cdr3_aa: ASSRIGSGGSLQETQY

v_call: TRBV20-1
j_call: TRBJ1-1
cdr3_aa: SARGNTEAF

v_call: TRBV7-2
j_call: TRBJ2-7
cdr3_aa: ASSLGGGAGVEQY

v_call: TRBV28
j_call: TRBJ1-1
cdr3_aa: ASSFTGMNTEAF

v_call: TRBV4-2
j_call: TRBJ2-1
cdr3_aa: ASSPMEQDYNEQF

v_call: TRBV24-1
j_call: TRBJ2-3
cdr3_aa: ATSARGQSSSTDTQY

v_call: TRBV3-1/TRBV3-2
j_call: TRBJ1-1
cdr3_aa: ASSQVSGDAF

v_call: TRBV7-2
j_call: TRBJ1-1
cdr3_aa: ASSLAFRNTEAF

v_call: TRBV5-4
j_call: TRBJ2-3
cdr3_aa: ASSSRQTHTDTQY

v_call: TRBV28
j_call: TRBJ2-7
cdr3_aa: ASSLEREQY

v_call: TRBV28
j_call: TRBJ1-6
cdr3_aa: ASSLGQAGNSPLH

v_call: TRBV3-1/TRBV3-2
j_call: TRBJ1-2
cdr3_aa: ASSQNRIRDGDNYGYT

v_call: TRBV2
j_call: TRBJ1-5
cdr3_aa: ASRGTGGTSQPQH

v_call: TRBV6-5
j_call: TRBJ1-3
cdr3_aa: ASEDSPYGNTIY

v_call: TRBV2
j_call: TRBJ1-1
cdr3_aa: ASTRDLSTEAF

v_call: TRBV23-1
j_call: TRBJ1-1
cdr3_aa: ASSGDLMSTEAF

v_call: TRBV30
j_call: TRBJ1-6
cdr3_aa: AWSVVDVDSPLH

v_call: TRBV12-5
j_call: TRBJ2-7
cdr3_aa: ASGLVETAGEQY

v_call: TRBV2
j_call: TRBJ2-1
cdr3_aa: ASSSGRDIDEQF

v_call: TRBV27
j_call: TRBJ1-4
cdr3_aa: ASSLRHRGQTTNEKLF

v_call: TRBV4-2
j_call: TRBJ2-7
cdr3_aa: ASSQELGGSYEQY

v_call: TRBV28
j_call: TRBJ2-4
cdr3_aa: ASSPGQDKNIQY

v_call: TRBV30
j_call: TRBJ1-2
cdr3_aa: AGTLENNYGYT

v_call: TRBV6-5
j_call: TRBJ2-3
cdr3_aa: ASREAGRGDTQY